This T cell receptor (beta chain) was retrieved from a study of cytotoxic CD8 clonotypes in ibrutinib-treated CLL. Study information: Complete response was seen in 2 patients and partial in some 25; about twelve progressed and 14 stayed remitted after a median around 6 years.

A 1 in 200,000 to 1 in 1 million T cell depth was the sequencing target. Repertoires were generated with immunoSEQ multiplex PCR, while TCRdb's copy carries only in-frame clones and drops some. The profile shows more than 25,000 clones, about 78% of them singletons. V was clipped by 0 bases and J by 0 bases, with 3 bases between them. Germline lookup yields CDR1 SGDLS and CDR2 YYNGEE. There are 14 residues in the CDR3. Notes on this clone: Its antigen remains unknown.

Study-wide results and caveats: Elevated clonality accompanied ibrutinib response, with a return toward baseline values at progression. Clonality measured at baseline exceeded age-matched healthy donors, tracking circulating CD8+ T-cell counts.

The sequence was collected from a human donor with chronic lymphocytic leukemia. The material sequenced was PBMCs, taken after 36 months of ibrutinib treatment. The chain couples TRBV9 to TRBJ1-4; D call uncertain. The CDR3 DNA sequence: TGTGCCAGCAGCGTAGACGCAACTAATGAAAAACTGTTTTTT. It yields the protein CASSVDATNEKLFF.